This is a list of T cell receptor beta chains from one sample in a study of cytomegalovirus exposure and HLA in healthy donors. Produced via immunoSEQ multiplex PCR; TCRdb's table is partial and in-frame only. The sample carries 70,000 to 95,000 clones, under 80% recorded once. The material sequenced was PBMCs. The source of these receptors is a man aged 25 to 40 in good health and CMV-seropositive. The conserved cysteine and the conserved F or W are not part of the CDR3 here.

V,J,CDR3
TRBV6-5,TRBJ1-1,ASRPFNQGLEAF
TRBV19,TRBJ1-1,ASSIGGMNTEAF
TRBV6-4,TRBJ2-3,ASSDKAGGLDTQY
TRBV7-3,TRBJ2-3,ASSLGTSGVQY
TRBV19,TRBJ2-7,ASSRDRGAYEQY
TRBV19,TRBJ1-1,ASSIGLGLNTEAF
TRBV5-6,TRBJ1-2,ASSPTLRRGDYGYT
TRBV30,TRBJ1-4,AWSMAEKLF
TRBV7-3,TRBJ2-5,ASSYGTKETQY
TRBV6-4,TRBJ2-2,ASSDGGDTGELF
TRBV5-6,TRBJ2-1,ASSLGLAIYNEQF
TRBV19,TRBJ1-5,ASTGTGRQPQH
TRBV11-2,TRBJ2-7,ASSFLGAYEQY
TRBV27,TRBJ1-5,ASGGNQPQH
TRBV6-5,TRBJ2-2,ASSYGGATGELF
TRBV7-9,TRBJ2-1,SSSLGTGNEQF
TRBV30,TRBJ2-7,AWSRGQGTYEQY
TRBV19,TRBJ1-5,ATTRQGSQGSNQPQH
TRBV5-4,TRBJ1-1,ASSLEGSEAF
TRBV7-8,TRBJ2-7,ASSLVPGSIEQY
TRBV12-1,TRBJ2-1,ASSSLLGQGARNEQF
TRBV5-1,TRBJ2-3,ASSLALAGGFTSQY
TRBV4-1,TRBJ2-7,ASSQDWGLAREQY
TRBV6-5,TRBJ2-7,ASTRDRGYEQY
TRBV5-1,TRBJ1-2,ASSLVGRVDFGYT
TRBV6-6,TRBJ2-7,ASSSRDRAHEQY
TRBV4-2,TRBJ1-2,ASSQDGQGGRGGYT
TRBV5-4,TRBJ1-1,ASSFSISNTEAF
TRBV30,TRBJ2-3,AWSRFSGGRTDTQY